These T cell receptor beta chains were read from a single sample in a study of T cell responses to AZD1222 COVID-19 vaccine. Clones were sequenced by immunoSEQ multiplex PCR, and TCRdb holds only the in-frame ones, with some missing. The sample yields under 200,000 clones, 88% seen once. Sequencing was performed on peripheral blood, taken 28 days after the second AZD1222 dose. Receptors originate from an adult who received the AZD1222 COVID-19 vaccine. CDR3s include the opening cysteine and the closing phenylalanine or tryptophan. The D gene is left open where the match is weak. Some rows mark clone size as missing; the rest say once, few, many or name a class of expanded clone.

abundance,d_gene,j_gene,v_gene,CDR3aa,CDR3nt
NA,TRBD2,TRBJ2-3,TRBV9,CASSATSGGDTQYF,TGTGCCAGCAGCGCGACTAGCGGGGGAGATACGCAGTATTTT
NA,TRBD1,TRBJ1-1,TRBV9,CASSAPDRAEAFF,TGTGCCAGCAGCGCCCCGGACAGGGCCGAAGCTTTCTTT
NA,NA,TRBJ1-5,TRBV7-9,CASSTDGGGPQHF,TGTGCCAGCAGTACTGACGGCGGAGGGCCCCAGCATTTT
NA,NA,TRBJ1-2,TRBV7-2,CASSFATLGREDGYTF,TGTGCCAGCAGCTTTGCCACACTTGGGAGGGAGGATGGCTACACCTTC
NA,NA,TRBJ2-5,TRBV12-5,CASGLGHLQETQYF,TGTGCTAGTGGTTTGGGGCACCTCCAAGAGACCCAGTACTTC
NA,NA,TRBJ1-5,TRBV6-6,CASRVVKEPQHF,TGTGCCAGCAGAGTAGTCAAGGAGCCCCAGCATTTT
NA,TRBD2,TRBJ2-1,TRBV5-1,CASNPGTSGYNEQFF,TGCGCCAGCAATCCCGGGACTAGCGGCTACAATGAGCAGTTCTTC
NA,NA,TRBJ2-2,TRBV4-3,CASSQVQDTGELFF,TGCGCCAGCAGCCAAGTTCAGGACACCGGGGAGCTGTTTTTT
NA,NA,TRBJ2-7,TRBV6-5,CASRMLGGLYEQYF,TGTGCCAGCAGAATGCTGGGGGGCCTCTACGAGCAGTACTTC
NA,NA,TRBJ2-5,TRBV7-2,CASSWALQETQYF,TGTGCCAGCAGCTGGGCCTTGCAAGAGACCCAGTACTTC
NA,TRBD2,TRBJ2-1,TRBV6-2/TRBV6-3,CASSRASGSPHSSYNEQFF,TGTGCCAGCAGCCGAGCTAGCGGGAGCCCTCATAGCTCCTACAATGAGCAGTTCTTC
once,NA,TRBJ2-5,TRBV6-6,CASSSLDRETQYF,TGTGCCAGCAGTTCCCTGGACAGAGAGACCCAGTACTTC
few,NA,TRBJ1-5,TRBV28,CASSLTGVRGNQPQHF,TGTGCCAGCAGTTTGACGGGAGTAAGGGGCAATCAGCCCCAGCATTTT
once,TRBD1,TRBJ2-2,TRBV9,CASSVVDRGTRELFF,TGTGCCAGCAGCGTAGTCGACAGGGGCACGAGGGAGCTGTTTTTT
NA,TRBD2,TRBJ2-7,TRBV2,CASRRLADVGDEQYF,TGTGCCAGCAGAAGACTAGCGGACGTTGGCGACGAGCAGTACTTC
once,NA,TRBJ1-5,TRBV28,CASTLLTGEGQPQHF,TGTGCCAGTACATTACTTACGGGCGAGGGTCAGCCCCAGCATTTT
NA,NA,TRBJ2-1,TRBV3-1/TRBV3-2,CASSHLGTYNEQFF,TGTGCCAGCAGCCACCTTGGAACCTACAATGAGCAGTTCTTC
NA,NA,TRBJ2-3,TRBV5-4,CASSPRVGSDTQYF,TGTGCCAGCAGCCCACGGGTAGGATCAGATACGCAGTATTTT
NA,TRBD2,TRBJ2-7,TRBV6-5,CASSPRGGASYEQYF,TGTGCCAGCAGTCCCCGGGGAGGGGCCAGCTACGAGCAGTACTTC
once,NA,TRBJ2-7,TRBV28,CASSLRSSANYEQYF,TGTGCCAGCAGTTTACGGTCGTCGGCCAACTACGAGCAGTACTTC
NA,NA,TRBJ2-7,TRBV5-1,CASSFRRGRAGDEQYF,TGCGCCAGCAGCTTCCGAAGGGGCCGGGCCGGGGACGAGCAGTACTTC
NA,TRBD1,TRBJ2-7,TRBV7-2,CASSAGPGTGAYEQYF,TGTGCCAGCAGCGCCGGCCCCGGGACAGGGGCCTACGAGCAGTACTTC
NA,TRBD1,TRBJ2-5,TRBV6-5,CASSRTGTLQETQYF,TGTGCCAGCAGTCGGACAGGGACTCTCCAAGAGACCCAGTACTTC
NA,TRBD1,TRBJ1-5,TRBV7-2,CASSHRDRGTNQPQHF,TGTGCCAGCAGCCACCGGGACAGGGGAACAAATCAGCCCCAGCATTTT
NA,NA,TRBJ2-2,TRBV4-1,CASSQAGEPAAPNGELFF,TGCGCCAGCAGCCAAGCAGGAGAACCCGCGGCCCCGAACGGGGAGCTGTTTTTT
NA,NA,TRBJ2-5,TRBV10-1,CASSESLEEEETQYF,TGCGCCAGCAGTGAGTCTCTGGAAGAAGAAGAGACCCAGTACTTC
NA,NA,TRBJ1-1,TRBV3-1/TRBV3-2,CASSQDGAGDTEAFF,TGTGCCAGCAGCCAAGATGGGGCAGGGGATACTGAAGCTTTCTTT
NA,NA,TRBJ2-7,TRBV12-3/TRBV12-4,CASTSDYYYEQYF,TGTGCCAGCACCTCGGACTATTACTACGAGCAGTACTTC
NA,NA,TRBJ2-1,TRBV24-1,CATGLGENNEQFF,TGTGCCACCGGGCTGGGGGAGAACAATGAGCAGTTCTTC
NA,NA,TRBJ2-5,TRBV7-6,CASSLGQYQETQYF,TGTGCCAGCAGCCTAGGACAGTACCAAGAGACCCAGTACTTC
NA,TRBD1,TRBJ2-2,TRBV7-8,CASSRGRTGNTGELFF,TGTGCCAGCAGCCGGGGACGGACAGGAAACACCGGGGAGCTGTTTTTT
NA,NA,TRBJ2-3,TRBV6-2/TRBV6-3,CASSYRAEPVSTDTQYF,TGTGCCAGCAGTTACAGGGCAGAACCGGTTAGCACAGATACGCAGTATTTT
NA,NA,TRBJ2-7,TRBV6-5,CATVSGTSYEQYF,TGTGCCACCGTATCCGGGACCTCCTACGAGCAGTACTTC
once,NA,TRBJ2-3,TRBV7-2,CASSLSSGRTDTQYF,TGTGCCAGCAGCTTATCGAGCGGCCGCACAGATACGCAGTATTTT
NA,TRBD1,TRBJ2-7,TRBV7-3,CASSWGQGPYEQYF,TGTGCCAGCAGCTGGGGACAGGGGCCATACGAGCAGTACTTC
NA,NA,TRBJ2-7,TRBV6-5,CASSYSIPDSPYEQYF,TGTGCCAGCAGTTACTCGATCCCAGACTCGCCCTACGAGCAGTACTTC
NA,NA,TRBJ2-2,TRBV3-1/TRBV3-2,CASSLGAPLGNTGELFF,TGTGCCAGCAGCCTCGGGGCGCCTCTCGGGAACACCGGGGAGCTGTTTTTT
once,NA,TRBJ2-7,TRBV5-6,CASSYLQFYEQYF,TGTGCCAGCAGCTACTTACAGTTTTACGAGCAGTACTTC
few,NA,TRBJ1-3,TRBV7-2,CASSPGRQAGNTIYF,TGTGCCAGCAGCCCAGGACGACAAGCTGGAAACACCATATATTTT
NA,TRBD1,TRBJ2-7,TRBV20-1,CSASPTGSSYEQYF,TGCAGTGCTAGTCCGACAGGGAGCTCCTACGAGCAGTACTTC
NA,NA,TRBJ2-7,TRBV4-3,CASSQEGGYEQYF,TGCGCCAGCAGCCAAGAAGGAGGTTACGAGCAGTACTTC
NA,NA,TRBJ2-7,TRBV5-1,CASSLDQGTDEQYF,TGCGCCAGCAGCTTGGACCAGGGGACCGACGAGCAGTACTTC
few,NA,TRBJ1-6,TRBV4-2,CASSQATTGSNSPLHF,TGTGCCAGCAGCCAAGCTACGACAGGATCGAATTCACCCCTCCACTTT
NA,NA,TRBJ2-5,TRBV7-2,CASSPRADKETQYF,TGTGCCAGCAGCCCCAGAGCGGATAAAGAGACCCAGTACTTC
NA,NA,TRBJ1-2,TRBV5-6,CASSLGRGFNYGYTF,TGTGCCAGCAGCTTGGGAAGGGGGTTTAACTATGGCTACACCTTC
once,NA,TRBJ1-5,TRBV18,CASSPPLSSNQPQHF,TGTGCCAGCTCACCACCCTTAAGTAGCAATCAGCCCCAGCATTTT
NA,TRBD1,TRBJ2-7,TRBV3-1/TRBV3-2,CASSQYRGLYEQYF,TGTGCCAGCAGCCAGTACAGGGGGCTGTACGAGCAGTACTTC
NA,TRBD2,TRBJ2-3,TRBV29-1,CSVEFFGTSGDTQYF,TGCAGCGTTGAATTTTTCGGGACTAGCGGGGATACGCAGTATTTT
NA,TRBD2,TRBJ2-7,TRBV9,CASSGSGRETYEQYF,TGTGCCAGCAGTGGGAGCGGGAGGGAAACCTACGAGCAGTACTTC
NA,NA,TRBJ1-1,TRBV19,CASSGGRTNTEAFF,TGTGCCAGTAGTGGCGGCAGAACTAACACTGAAGCTTTCTTT
NA,TRBD1,TRBJ1-4,TRBV5-1,CASSRDRGQRGEKLFF,TGCGCCAGCAGTCGGGACAGGGGTCAGAGGGGTGAAAAACTGTTTTTT
NA,NA,TRBJ2-7,TRBV28,CASSLSQGRREQYF,TGTGCCAGCAGTTTATCACAGGGGAGGAGAGAGCAGTACTTC
NA,NA,TRBJ2-2,TRBV24-1,CATSEGGRNTGELFF,TGTGCCACCAGTGAGGGAGGCAGAAACACCGGGGAGCTGTTTTTT
NA,NA,TRBJ2-3,TRBV12-3/TRBV12-4,CASSPTGQGTQYF,TGTGCCAGCAGCCCGACCGGCCAGGGGACGCAGTATTTT
few,TRBD2,TRBJ2-2,TRBV7-3,CASSPTSGVRGTGELFF,TGTGCCAGCAGCCCCACTAGCGGGGTCCGGGGCACCGGGGAGCTGTTTTTT
NA,NA,TRBJ1-2,TRBV9,CASSVDSGAHYGYTF,TGTGCCAGCAGCGTAGATAGCGGGGCCCACTATGGCTACACCTTC
once,TRBD1,TRBJ2-5,TRBV18,CASSQDRGQETQYF,TGTGCCAGCTCACAGGACAGGGGGCAAGAGACCCAGTACTTC
NA,NA,TRBJ1-1,TRBV4-2,CASTRGGNTEAFF,TGTGCCAGCACCCGGGGGGGGAACACTGAAGCTTTCTTT
NA,NA,TRBJ1-5,TRBV28,CASSPGPERNQPQHF,TGTGCCAGCAGCCCTGGACCAGAACGCAATCAGCCCCAGCATTTT